This TCR beta chain was recorded in a study of blood T cell repertoires in COVID-19 (dated by TCRdb to about 2020). Background for the entire study: Samples from collaborators originated in the United States, Italy and Spain and spanned both the acute and convalescent phases of COVID-19. The prospective study material was composed of cDNA or gDNA derived from T cells, B-cell-depleted T cells, or PBMCs. Subjects who had been exposed to COVID-19, were actively infected with it, or had recovered from it provided the deeply sampled blood TCRbeta repertoires that made up the dataset. The repertoires were released in a freely available public database intended as a resource for research on the immune response to SARS-CoV-2. Samples came from the ongoing ImmuneRACE study (first 160 participants) plus 1,254 subjects from 6 global collaborators. Sample metadata almost always included a de-identified subject ID, COVID-19 status, age in years and sex. Where HLA class I and class II types were available, the types were taken from metadata supplied by the sample provider, not from assay-based typing.

Each collaborating institution followed its own protocols to collect whole blood in K2EDTA tubes. For TCRbeta analysis, collaborator samples were shipped as frozen whole blood, as isolated PBMCs, or as DNA extracted from either sample type. Spanning cysteine to phenylalanine, the CDR3 consists of 13 amino acids. Of the read, only the CDR3 DNA is kept; its 39 bases are in frame from base 1. After removal of 11 bases from V and 4 bases from J, the junction retains 7 bases not matched to a gene. Sequences MNHNY (CDR1) and SVGAGI (CDR2) are obtained from the germline V gene (reference sequence). Results and caveats for the whole study, not just this receptor: Clinical and demographic metadata were provided uncurated, with the amount varying by source and participant.

Comment on this clone: Its antigen is still unknown. Base-call qualities are not available, and no considerably larger clone is one nucleotide away.

TCRbeta CDR3 regions were amplified from genomic DNA using the immunoSEQ Assay, a bias-controlled multiplex PCR. Concerning the study's data processing: Nucleated cell counts per sample were estimated from amplification of reference gene primers within the assay. To quantify the absolute abundance of each unique TCRbeta CDR3 rearrangement, sequence reads were collapsed and filtered. For each sample, productive Simpson clonality was calculated by taking the square root of Simpson's diversity index across productive rearrangements. The table was pulled from immuneACCESS by TCRdb, which kept in-frame rearrangements only. Such tables lose some clones; where checked, under half of the loss comes from unresolved V genes, and the rest has no known cause. The V and J calls and clone size were taken over from that table, and D and trimming were inferred from the DNA. Present in this sample are 130,000 or so clones, roughly four fifths of which were seen just once. The top ten clonotypes cover 9% to 15% of the sample.

The sequencing input was peripheral blood. The chain employs TRBV6-6 and TRBJ2-1; TRBD1 fits 8 bases in the junction. The TCR originated in a woman aged 60-75 years with acute or convalescent COVID-19. The CDR3 reads as follows: CAAAGGIYNEQFF. Here is the DNA: TGTGCCGCCGCAGGGGGCATTTACAATGAGCAGTTCTTC.